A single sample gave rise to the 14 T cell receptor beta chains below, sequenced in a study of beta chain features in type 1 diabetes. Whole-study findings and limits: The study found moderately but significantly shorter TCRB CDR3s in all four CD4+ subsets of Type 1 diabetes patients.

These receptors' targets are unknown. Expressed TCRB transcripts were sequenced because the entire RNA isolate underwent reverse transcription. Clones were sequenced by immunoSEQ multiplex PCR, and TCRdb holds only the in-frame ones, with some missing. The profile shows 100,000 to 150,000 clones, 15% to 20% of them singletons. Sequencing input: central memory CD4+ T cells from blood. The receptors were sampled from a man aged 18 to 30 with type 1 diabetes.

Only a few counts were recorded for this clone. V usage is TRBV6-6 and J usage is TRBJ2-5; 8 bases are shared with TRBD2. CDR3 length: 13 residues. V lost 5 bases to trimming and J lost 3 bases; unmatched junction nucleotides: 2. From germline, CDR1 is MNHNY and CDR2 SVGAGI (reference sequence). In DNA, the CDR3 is TGTGCCAGCAGTCCCGGGGGGGAAGAGACCCAGTACTTC. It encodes CASSPGGEETQYF.

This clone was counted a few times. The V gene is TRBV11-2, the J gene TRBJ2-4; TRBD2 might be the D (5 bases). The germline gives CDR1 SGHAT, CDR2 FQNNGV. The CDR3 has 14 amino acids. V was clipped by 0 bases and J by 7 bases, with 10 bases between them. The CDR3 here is CASSLDRTVNIQYF. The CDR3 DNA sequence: TGTGCCAGCAGCTTAGATCGGACTGTCAACATTCAGTACTTC.

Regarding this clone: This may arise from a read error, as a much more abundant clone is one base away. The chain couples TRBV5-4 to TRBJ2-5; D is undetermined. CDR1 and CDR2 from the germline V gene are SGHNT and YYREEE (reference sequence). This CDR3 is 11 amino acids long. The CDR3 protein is CASSLEETQYF. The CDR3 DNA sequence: TGCGCCAGCAGCTTGGAAGAGACCCAGTACTTC.

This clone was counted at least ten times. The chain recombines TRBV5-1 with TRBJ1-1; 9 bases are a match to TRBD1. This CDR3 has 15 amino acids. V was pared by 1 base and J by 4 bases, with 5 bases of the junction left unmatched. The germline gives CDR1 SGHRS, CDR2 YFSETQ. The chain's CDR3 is CASSLTGGEGTEAFF. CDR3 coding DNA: TGCGCCAGCAGCTTGACAGGGGGCGAAGGCACTGAAGCTTTCTTT. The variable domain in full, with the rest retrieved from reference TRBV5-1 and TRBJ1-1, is KAGVTQTPRYLIKTRGQQVTLSCSPISGHRSVSWYQQTPGQGLQFLFEYFSETQRNKGNFPGRFSGRQFSNSRSEMNVSTLELGDSALYLCASSLTGGEGTEAFFGQGTRLTVV.

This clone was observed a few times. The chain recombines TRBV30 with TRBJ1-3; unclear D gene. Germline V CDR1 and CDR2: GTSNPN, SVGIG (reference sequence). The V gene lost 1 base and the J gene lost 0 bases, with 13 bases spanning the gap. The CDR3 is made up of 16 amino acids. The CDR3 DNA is TGTGCCTGGAGTGGGATTAGCCTGAGCTCTGGAAACACCATATATTTT. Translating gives CAWSGISLSSGNTIYF.

This CDR3 reads CASSPLGPDTQYF. DNA for the CDR3: TGTGCCAGCAGCCCCTTGGGCCCAGATACGCAGTATTTT. This chain uses TRBV14 with TRBJ2-3; no clear D. V was trimmed by 4 bases and J by 4 bases, leaving 9 bases between them. The CDR3 covers 13 residues. Germline V gene sequence: CDR1 SGHDN, CDR2 FVKESK.

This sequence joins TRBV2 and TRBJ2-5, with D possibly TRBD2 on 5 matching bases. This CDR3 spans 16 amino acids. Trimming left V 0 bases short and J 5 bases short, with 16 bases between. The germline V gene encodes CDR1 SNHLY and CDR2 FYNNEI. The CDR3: CASSEASSLAGETQYF. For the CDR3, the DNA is TGTGCCAGCAGTGAAGCGTCAAGCCTAGCTGGGGAGACCCAGTACTTC.

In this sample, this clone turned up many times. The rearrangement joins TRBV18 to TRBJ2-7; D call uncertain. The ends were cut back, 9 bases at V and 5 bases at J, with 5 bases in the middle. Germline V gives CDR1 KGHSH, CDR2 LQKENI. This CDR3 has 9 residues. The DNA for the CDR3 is TGTGCCAGTCCGGACGAGCAGTACTTC. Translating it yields CASPDEQYF.

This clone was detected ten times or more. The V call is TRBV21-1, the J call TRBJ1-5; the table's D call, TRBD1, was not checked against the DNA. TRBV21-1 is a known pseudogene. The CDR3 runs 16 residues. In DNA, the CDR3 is TGTGCCAATCCGGGACAGGGGTTTAGGAGCAATCAGCCCCAGCATTTT. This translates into CANPGQGFRSNQPQHF.

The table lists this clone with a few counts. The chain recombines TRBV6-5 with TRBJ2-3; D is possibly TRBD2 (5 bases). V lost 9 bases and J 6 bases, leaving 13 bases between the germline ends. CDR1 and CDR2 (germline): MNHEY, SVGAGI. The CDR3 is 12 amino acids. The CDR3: CASHDAGDTQYF. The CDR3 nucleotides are TGTGCCAGTCACGATGCGGGCGATACGCAGTATTTT.

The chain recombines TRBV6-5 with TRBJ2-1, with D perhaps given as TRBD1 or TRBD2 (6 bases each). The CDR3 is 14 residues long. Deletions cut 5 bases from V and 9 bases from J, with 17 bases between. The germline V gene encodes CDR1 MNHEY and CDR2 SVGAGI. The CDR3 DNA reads TGTGCCAGCAGTACCCTCACAGGGCGGGGTGAGCAGTTCTTC. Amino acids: CASSTLTGRGEQFF.

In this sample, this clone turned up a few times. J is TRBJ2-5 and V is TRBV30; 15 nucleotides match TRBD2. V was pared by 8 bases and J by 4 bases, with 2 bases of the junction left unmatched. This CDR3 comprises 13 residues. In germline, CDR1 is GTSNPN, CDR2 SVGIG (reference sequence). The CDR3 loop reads CAGGLAGGETQYF. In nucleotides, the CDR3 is TGTGCCGGGGGACTAGCGGGGGGAGAGACCCAGTACTTC. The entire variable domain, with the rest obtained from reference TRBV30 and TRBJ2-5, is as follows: SQTIHQWPATLVQPVGSPLSLECTVEGTSNPNLYWYRQAAGRGLQLLFYSVGIGQISSEVPQNLSASRPQDRQFILSSKKLLLSDSGFYLCAGGLAGGETQYFGPGTRLLVL.

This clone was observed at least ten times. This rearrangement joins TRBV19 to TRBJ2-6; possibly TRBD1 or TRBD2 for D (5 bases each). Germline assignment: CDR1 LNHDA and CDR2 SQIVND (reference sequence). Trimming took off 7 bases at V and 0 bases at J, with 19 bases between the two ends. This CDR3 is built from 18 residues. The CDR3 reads CASTRDGRALSGANVLTF. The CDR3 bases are TGTGCCAGTACCAGGGACGGCAGGGCCCTCTCTGGGGCCAACGTCCTGACTTTC.

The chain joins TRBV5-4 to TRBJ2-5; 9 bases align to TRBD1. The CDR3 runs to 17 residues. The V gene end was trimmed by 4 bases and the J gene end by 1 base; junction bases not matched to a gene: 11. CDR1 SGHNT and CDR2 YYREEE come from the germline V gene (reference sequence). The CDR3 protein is CASSMLQGAVTQETQYF. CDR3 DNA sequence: TGTGCCAGCAGCATGCTACAGGGGGCGGTGACCCAAGAGACCCAGTACTTC.